These 13 T cell receptor beta chains share one sample of origin, sequenced in a study of beta chain features in type 1 diabetes. All of the isolated RNA was reverse transcribed, so expressed TCRB transcripts were sequenced. The method was immunoSEQ multiplex PCR; TCRdb's version includes in-frame clones alone and lacks a portion of them. The sample records under 950,000 clones, under 20% being singletons. The material sequenced was naive CD4+ T cells from blood. The receptors were sampled from a young woman in good health.

This clone has only a few counts. The chain is built from TRBV4-3 and TRBJ1-2; TRBD1 is a possible D gene (5 bases). The germline gives CDR1 LGHNA, CDR2 YSLEER. This CDR3 is 15 amino acids long. V dropped 3 bases and J dropped 0 bases, with 11 bases sitting between them. For the CDR3, the DNA is TGCGCCAGCAGCCATTTGGGGGTAGCTAACTATGGCTACACCTTC. It translates to CASSHLGVANYGYTF.

This clone was found a few times. The V and J genes are TRBV9 and TRBJ2-5, with a weak D call TRBD2 (6 bases). This CDR3 is 15 amino acids long. V dropped 5 bases and J dropped 2 bases, with 16 bases sitting between them. Germline CDR1 SGDLS, CDR2 YYNGEE. This CDR3 is CASSARGSGQETQYF. The CDR3 DNA sequence: TGTGCCAGCAGTGCCCGGGGTAGCGGACAAGAGACCCAGTACTTC.

With regard to this clone: Other nucleotide sequences from this sample produce the same CDR3. The CDR3 sequence: CASSLGLAAYEQYF. DNA of the CDR3: TGTGCCAGCAGCTTGGGACTAGCGGCCTACGAGCAGTACTTC. This chain joins TRBV7-9 and TRBJ2-7, with 11 bases identical to TRBD2. This CDR3 contains 14 residues. Germline V gene data show CDR1 as SEHNR and CDR2 as FQNEAQ (reference sequence). The V segment lost 3 bases and the J segment 2 bases; nucleotides outside the gene matches: 0.

This clone was observed a handful of times. The V and J genes are TRBV28 and TRBJ2-1; D uncertain. Per germline, CDR1 MDHEN and CDR2 SYDVKM. V shed 10 bases and J shed 0 bases, with 10 bases lying between them. The CDR3 totals 13 residues. The CDR3 sequence is CATSEDSYNEQFF. The CDR3 DNA follows: TGTGCCACCTCCGAGGACTCCTACAATGAGCAGTTCTTC.

The rearrangement uses TRBV2 and TRBJ2-4, with D possibly matching TRBD1 (5 bases). Trimming removed 7 bases at V and 0 bases at J, with 16 bases between. Germline CDR1 and CDR2: SNHLY and FYNNEI. The CDR3 extends over 16 amino acids. CDR3 bases: TGTGCCAGCACTTCTGACAGCAGAGTAGCCAAAAACATTCAGTACTTC. Its translation is CASTSDSRVAKNIQYF.

This clone was detected only a few times. The rearrangement joins TRBV10-3 to TRBJ2-2; tentative D call: TRBD2 (7 bases). Trimming shortened V by 10 bases and J by 2 bases, and 17 bases separated the two germline ends. Germline V gene data show CDR1 as ENHRY and CDR2 as SYGVKD. CDR3 size: 15 residues. The CDR3 DNA sequence: TGTGCCACCGTCCAGGGAGGGGGAAACACCGGGGAGCTGTTTTTT. Translated, it gives CATVQGGGNTGELFF.

V and J are TRBV14 and TRBJ1-1; D is unresolved. Per the germline V gene, CDR1 is SGHDN and CDR2 is FVKESK. The CDR3 loop spans 15 amino acids. Trimming cost V 1 base and J 4 bases, with 13 bases left between them. The CDR3 here is CASSQVLGRGTEAFF. CDR3 nucleotide sequence: TGTGCCAGCAGCCAAGTTCTCGGCAGAGGCACTGAAGCTTTCTTT. Looking up the rest from reference TRBV14 and TRBJ1-1 gives the full variable domain: EAGVTQFPSHSVIEKGQTVTLRCDPISGHDNLYWYRRVMGKEIKFLLHFVKESKQDESGMPNNRFLAERTGGTYSTLKVQPAELEDSGVYFCASSQVLGRGTEAFFGQGTRLTVV.

Details on this clone: This sample includes further DNA sequences coding for the same CDR3. This rearrangement joins TRBV9 to TRBJ2-7; the D is unclear. V lost 0 bases to trimming and J lost 0 bases, with 7 bases between them. Germline V gene sequence: CDR1 SGDLS, CDR2 YYNGEE. The CDR3 is 14 residues long. The CDR3 sequence is CASSVDPSSYEQYF. The CDR3 region has the DNA TGTGCCAGCAGCGTAGATCCAAGCTCCTACGAGCAGTACTTC.

This clone was seen a handful of times. The rearrangement joins TRBV4-3 to TRBJ2-7, with 8 positions matching TRBD1. This CDR3 spans 17 amino acids. Per germline, CDR1 LGHNA and CDR2 YSLEER. V dropped 0 bases and J dropped 1; count of bases not matched to a gene: 8. CDR3 protein: CASSQDVSRDRSYEQYF. CDR3 coding DNA: TGCGCCAGCAGCCAAGATGTGTCGCGGGACAGGTCCTACGAGCAGTACTTC.

The chain is built from TRBV5-1 and TRBJ1-2; 7 bases agree with TRBD1. Germline values: CDR1 SGHRS, CDR2 YFSETQ. There are 16 residues in the CDR3. The V segment lost 0 bases and the J segment 4 bases; nucleotides outside the gene matches: 9. This chain's CDR3 is CASSLDRQGLGYGYTF. CDR3 bases: TGCGCCAGCAGCTTGGACCGACAGGGTTTGGGCTATGGCTACACCTTC.

This clone showed up just a few times. The chain recombines TRBV5-4 with TRBJ2-2; tentatively, D is TRBD1 (6 bases). From germline, CDR1 is SGHNT and CDR2 YYREEE (reference sequence). There are 14 residues in the CDR3. Trimming cost V 9 bases and J 3 bases, with 15 bases left between them. CDR3 region: CATRRDIDTGELFF. The CDR3 bases are TGTGCCACCCGTCGGGACATCGACACCGGGGAGCTGTTTTTT.

The chain has TRBV10-3 and TRBJ1-3; D gene ambiguous. The CDR3 runs 13 residues. Germline-derived CDR1 and CDR2 are ENHRY and SYGVKD. The germline V and J ends were trimmed by 7 bases and 0 bases, with 7 bases remaining between them. CDR3: CAIKRDSGNTIYF. For the CDR3, the DNA is TGTGCCATCAAGAGGGACTCTGGAAACACCATATATTTT.

This clone showed up just a few times. The J gene is TRBJ2-7, the V gene TRBV2, with D possibly called TRBD1 or TRBD2 (5 bases each). Deletions cut 6 bases from V and 3 bases from J, with 12 bases between. Germline lookup yields CDR1 SNHLY and CDR2 FYNNEI. The CDR3 is 13 amino acids. CDR3 sequence (DNA): TGTGCCAGCAGCCCGGGACCTGACTACGAGCAGTACTTC. Amino acid sequence: CASSPGPDYEQYF.